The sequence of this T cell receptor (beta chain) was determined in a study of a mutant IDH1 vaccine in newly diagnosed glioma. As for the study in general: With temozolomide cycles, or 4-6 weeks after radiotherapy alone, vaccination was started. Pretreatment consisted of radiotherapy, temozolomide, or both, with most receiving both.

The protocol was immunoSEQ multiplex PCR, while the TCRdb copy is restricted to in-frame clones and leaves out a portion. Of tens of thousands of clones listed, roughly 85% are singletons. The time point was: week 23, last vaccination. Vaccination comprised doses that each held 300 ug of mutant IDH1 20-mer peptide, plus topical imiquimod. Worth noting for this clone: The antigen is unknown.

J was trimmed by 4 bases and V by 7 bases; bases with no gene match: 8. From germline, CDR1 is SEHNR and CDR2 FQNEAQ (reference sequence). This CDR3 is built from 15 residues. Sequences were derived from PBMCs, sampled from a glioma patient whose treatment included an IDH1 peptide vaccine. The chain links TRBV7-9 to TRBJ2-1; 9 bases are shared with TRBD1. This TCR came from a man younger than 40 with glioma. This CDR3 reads CASKQGASDYNEQFF. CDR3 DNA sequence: TGTGCCAGCAAACAGGGGGCAAGCGATTACAATGAGCAGTTCTTC.